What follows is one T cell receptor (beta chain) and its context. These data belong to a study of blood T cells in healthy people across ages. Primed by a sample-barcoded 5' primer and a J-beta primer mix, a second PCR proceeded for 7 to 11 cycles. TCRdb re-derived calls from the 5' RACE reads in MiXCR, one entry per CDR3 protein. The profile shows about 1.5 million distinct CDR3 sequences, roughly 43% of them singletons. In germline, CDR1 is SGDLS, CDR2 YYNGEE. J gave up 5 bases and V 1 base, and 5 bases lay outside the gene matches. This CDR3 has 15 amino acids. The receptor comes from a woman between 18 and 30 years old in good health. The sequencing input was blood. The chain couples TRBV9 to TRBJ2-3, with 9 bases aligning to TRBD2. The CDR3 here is CASSVSASGEDTQYF. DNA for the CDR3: TGTGCCAGCAGCGTATCCGCTAGCGGGGAAGATACGCAGTATTTT.